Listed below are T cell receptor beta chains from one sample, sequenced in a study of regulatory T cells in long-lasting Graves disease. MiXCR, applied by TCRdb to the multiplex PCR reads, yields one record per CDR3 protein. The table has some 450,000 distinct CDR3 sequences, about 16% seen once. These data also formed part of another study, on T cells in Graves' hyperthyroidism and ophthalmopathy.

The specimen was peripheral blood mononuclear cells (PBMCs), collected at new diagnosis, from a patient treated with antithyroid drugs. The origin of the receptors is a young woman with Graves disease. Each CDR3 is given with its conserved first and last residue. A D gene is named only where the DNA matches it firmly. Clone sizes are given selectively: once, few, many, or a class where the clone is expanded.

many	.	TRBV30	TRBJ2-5	CAYYRETQYF	TGTGCCTACTATAGAGAGACCCAGTACTTC
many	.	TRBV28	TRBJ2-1	CASSLVGGNEQFF	TGTGCCAGCAGCTTAGTTGGGGGAAATGAGCAGTTCTTC
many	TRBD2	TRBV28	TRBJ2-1	CASSTGLANEQFF	TGTGCCAGCAGTACTGGACTAGCAAATGAGCAGTTCTTC
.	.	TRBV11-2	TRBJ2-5	CASSPHQRNQETQYF	TGTGCCAGCAGCCCTCATCAGAGAAACCAAGAGACCCAGTACTTC
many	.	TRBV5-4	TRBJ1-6	CASSQRGANSPLHF	TGTGCCAGCAGCCAACGGGGGGCAAATTCACCCCTCCACTTT
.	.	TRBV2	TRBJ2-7	CASRPEGVYEQYF	TGTGCCAGCCGTCCGGAGGGGGTCTACGAGCAGTACTTC
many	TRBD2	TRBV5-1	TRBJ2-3	CASSAGIAGGSTDTQYF	TGCGCCAGCAGCGCCGGAATAGCGGGAGGTAGCACAGATACGCAGTATTTT
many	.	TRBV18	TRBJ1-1	CASSLRLDQLDTEAFF	TGTGCCAGCTCACTAAGGCTGGATCAGTTAGACACTGAAGCTTTCTTT
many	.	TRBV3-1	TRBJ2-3	CASSLPAPDTQYF	TGTGCCAGCAGCCTCCCCGCCCCAGATACGCAGTATTTT
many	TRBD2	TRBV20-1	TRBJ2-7	CSARALAGILDSYEQYF	TGCAGTGCTAGAGCTCTAGCGGGGATTTTGGATTCCTACGAGCAGTACTTC
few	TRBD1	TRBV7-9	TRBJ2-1	CASSYRGRDEQFF	TGTGCCAGCAGCTACAGGGGGCGGGATGAGCAGTTCTTC
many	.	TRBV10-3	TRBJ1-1	CAISEASNTEAFF	TGTGCCATCAGTGAGGCCTCGAACACTGAAGCTTTCTTT
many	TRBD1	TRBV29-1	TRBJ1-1	CSVETGHALNTEAFF	TGCAGCGTGGAGACAGGGCACGCATTGAACACTGAAGCTTTCTTT
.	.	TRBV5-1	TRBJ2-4	CASSFGRGAKNIQYF	TGCGCCAGCAGCTTTGGCCGGGGGGCCAAAAACATTCAGTACTTC
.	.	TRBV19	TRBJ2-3	CASTGRSDLDTQYF	TGTGCCAGTACCGGACGGAGCGATTTAGATACGCAGTATTTT
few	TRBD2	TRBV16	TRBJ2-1	CASTRSGRANNEQFF	TGTGCCAGCACACGGAGCGGGAGGGCAAACAATGAGCAGTTCTTC
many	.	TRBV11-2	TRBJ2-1	CASSLEASLWAFF	TGTGCCAGCAGCTTAGAAGCCTCGCTCTGGGCGTTCTTC
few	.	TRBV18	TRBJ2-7	CASSPGKSYEQYF	TGTGCCAGCTCACCAGGGAAGTCCTACGAGCAGTACTTC
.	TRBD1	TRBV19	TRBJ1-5	CASSKDRGRSQPQHF	TGTGCCAGTAGTAAGGACAGGGGGCGAAGTCAGCCCCAGCATTTT
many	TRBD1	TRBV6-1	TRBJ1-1	CASKPGKTGGMNTEAFF	TGTGCCAGCAAACCGGGGAAGACAGGGGGCATGAACACTGAAGCTTTCTTT
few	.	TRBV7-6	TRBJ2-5	CASSLGSARGGTQYF	TGTGCCAGCAGCTTAGGTAGCGCCCGTGGCGGGACCCAGTACTTC
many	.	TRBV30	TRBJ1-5	CAWSASDLLQHF	TGTGCCTGGAGTGCCTCGGACCTCTTGCAGCATTTT
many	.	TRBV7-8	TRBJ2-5	CASSPSRTAPKETQYF	TGTGCCAGCAGCCCCTCGCGGACAGCACCCAAGGAGACCCAGTACTTC
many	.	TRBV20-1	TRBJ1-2	CSARARAFNYGYTF	TGCAGTGCTAGAGCCAGGGCCTTCAACTATGGCTACACCTTC
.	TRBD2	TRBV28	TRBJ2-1	CASTGLAGSSYNEQFF	TGTGCCAGCACCGGACTAGCGGGGAGCTCCTACAATGAGCAGTTCTTC
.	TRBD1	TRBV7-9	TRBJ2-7	CASSLYRGAGVRAYEQYF	TGTGCCAGCAGCTTGTACAGGGGGGCAGGTGTTCGGGCCTACGAGCAGTACTTC
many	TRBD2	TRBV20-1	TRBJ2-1	CSAREGLALSISYEQFF	TGCAGTGCTAGGGAGGGACTAGCTCTTTCGATAAGCTATGAGCAGTTCTTC
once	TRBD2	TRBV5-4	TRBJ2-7	CASSPLAGEVIEQYF	TGTGCCAGCAGCCCACTAGCGGGAGAGGTGATCGAGCAGTACTTC
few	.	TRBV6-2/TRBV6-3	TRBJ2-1	CASSYQERGEQFF	TGTGCCAGCAGTTACCAGGAAAGGGGTGAGCAGTTCTTC
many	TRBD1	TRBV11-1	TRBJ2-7	CASSPTGGTAEQYF	TGTGCCAGCAGCCCTACAGGGGGAACCGCCGAGCAGTACTTC
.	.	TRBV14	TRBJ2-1	CASSRLAEINEQFF	TGTGCCAGCAGCCGTCTAGCCGAAATAAATGAGCAGTTCTTC
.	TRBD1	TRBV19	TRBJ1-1	CASSMDETGGLNTEAFF	TGTGCCAGTAGTATGGACGAGACAGGGGGCCTGAACACTGAAGCTTTCTTT
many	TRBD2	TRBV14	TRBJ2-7	CASSQDLLADSSYEQYF	TGTGCCAGCAGCCAAGATCTACTAGCGGATAGCTCCTACGAGCAGTACTTC
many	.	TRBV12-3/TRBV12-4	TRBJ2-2	CASSLGSEYTGELFF	TGTGCCAGCAGTTTAGGTTCCGAATACACCGGGGAGCTGTTTTTT
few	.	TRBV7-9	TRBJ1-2	CASSYPSLTGYGYTF	TGTGCCAGCAGCTACCCCTCTTTGACAGGCTATGGCTACACCTTC
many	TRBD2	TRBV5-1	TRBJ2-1	CASSWGLAHIYNEQFF	TGCGCCAGCAGCTGGGGACTAGCTCATATTTACAATGAGCAGTTCTTC
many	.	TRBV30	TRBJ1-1	CACKLPMNTEAFF	TGTGCCTGCAAGTTACCTATGAACACTGAAGCTTTCTTT
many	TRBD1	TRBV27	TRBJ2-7	CASDPTGTATYEQYF	TGTGCCAGCGATCCTACCGGGACAGCTACCTACGAGCAGTACTTC
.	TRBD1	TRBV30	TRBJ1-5	CAWTPRSTGHNQPQHF	TGTGCCTGGACTCCTAGATCGACAGGGCACAATCAGCCCCAGCATTTT
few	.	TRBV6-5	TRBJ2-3	CASSYYGRRTDTQYF	TGTGCCAGCAGTTACTACGGACGGCGCACAGATACGCAGTATTTT
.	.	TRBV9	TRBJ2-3	CASSSRPWASDTQYF	TGTGCCAGCAGCTCCCGACCTTGGGCCTCAGATACGCAGTATTTT
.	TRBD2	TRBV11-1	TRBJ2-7	CASSFSTSGNNEQYF	TGTGCCAGCAGCTTCTCGACTAGCGGGAACAACGAGCAGTACTTC
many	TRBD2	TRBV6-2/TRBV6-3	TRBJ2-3	CASSELAGRHTQYF	TGTGCCAGCAGTGAACTAGCGGGAAGACATACGCAGTATTTT
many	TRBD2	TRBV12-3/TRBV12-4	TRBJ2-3	CASSSSGRGDTQYF	TGTGCCAGCAGTTCTAGCGGGAGAGGAGATACGCAGTATTTT
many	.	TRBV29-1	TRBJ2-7	CSVLSQGYEQYF	TGCAGCGTACTTTCCCAGGGCTACGAGCAGTACTTC
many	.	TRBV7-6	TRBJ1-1	CASSLRQRGRDTEAFF	TGTGCCAGCAGCTTAAGACAGAGGGGGAGGGACACTGAAGCTTTCTTT
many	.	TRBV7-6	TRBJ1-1	CASSFSRATEAFF	TGTGCCAGCAGCTTTTCCCGAGCCACTGAAGCTTTCTTT
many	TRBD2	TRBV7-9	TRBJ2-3	CASSVASGDTQYF	TGTGCCAGCTCGGTGGCTAGCGGTGATACGCAGTATTTT
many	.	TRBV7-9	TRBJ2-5	CASSLANGETQYF	TGTGCCAGCAGCTTAGCGAATGGGGAGACCCAGTACTTC
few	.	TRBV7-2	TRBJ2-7	CASSSLDAYEQYF	TGTGCCAGCAGCTCCTTGGACGCCTACGAGCAGTACTTC
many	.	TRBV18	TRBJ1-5	CASSPRGEGSNQPQHF	TGTGCCAGCTCACCACGCGGGGAAGGCAGCAATCAGCCCCAGCATTTT
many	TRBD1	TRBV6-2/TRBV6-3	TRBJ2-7	CASREDRVPNEQYF	TGTGCCAGCAGGGAGGACAGGGTCCCCAACGAGCAGTACTTC